The present T cell receptor (beta chain) was sequenced within a study of T-cell reconstitution after alpha-beta-depleted transplantation in children. This clonotype turned up a few times. TCRbeta library preparation incorporated unique molecular identifiers. TCRdb passed the PCR reads through MiXCR, listing each CDR3 protein once. Of about 440,000 distinct CDR3 sequences in the sample, approximately 41% were seen once. Trimming pared 6 bases from V and 0 bases from J, leaving 16 bases between. The CDR3 sequence is 15 residues long. CDR1 is DFQATT and CDR2 is SNEGSKA in the germline V gene (reference sequence).

The rearrangement uses TRBV20-1 and TRBJ2-3, with D maybe TRBD1 (6 bases). The sequences come from PBMCs, collected before TCRalphabeta/CD19-depleted stem cell transplant. This clonotype was sampled from a girl aged 2 to 9 with aplastic anemia, due to receive a stem cell transplant. The CDR3 DNA follows: TGCAGTGCAAGTCGACAGGCGACTAGCACAGATACGCAGTATTTT. Protein product: CSASRQATSTDTQYF.